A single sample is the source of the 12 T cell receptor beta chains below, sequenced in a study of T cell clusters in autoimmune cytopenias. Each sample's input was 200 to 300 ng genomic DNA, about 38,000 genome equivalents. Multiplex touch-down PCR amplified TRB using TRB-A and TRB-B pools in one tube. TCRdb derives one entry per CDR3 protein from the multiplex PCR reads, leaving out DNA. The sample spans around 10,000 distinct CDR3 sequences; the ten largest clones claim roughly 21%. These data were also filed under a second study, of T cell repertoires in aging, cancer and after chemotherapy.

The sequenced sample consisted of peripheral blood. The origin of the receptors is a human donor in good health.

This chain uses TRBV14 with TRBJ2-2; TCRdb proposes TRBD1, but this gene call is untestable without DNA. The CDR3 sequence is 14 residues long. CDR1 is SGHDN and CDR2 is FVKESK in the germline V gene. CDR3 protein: CASSPTGVGGELFF. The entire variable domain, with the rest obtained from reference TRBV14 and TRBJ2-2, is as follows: EAGVTQFPSHSVIEKGQTVTLRCDPISGHDNLYWYRRVMGKEIKFLLHFVKESKQDESGMPNNRFLAERTGGTYSTLKVQPAELEDSGVYFCASSPTGVGGELFFGEGSRLTVL.

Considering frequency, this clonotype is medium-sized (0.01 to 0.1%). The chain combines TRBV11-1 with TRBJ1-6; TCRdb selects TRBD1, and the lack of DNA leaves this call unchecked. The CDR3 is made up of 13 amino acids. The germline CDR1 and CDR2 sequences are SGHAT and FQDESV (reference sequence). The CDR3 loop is CASSFGTDAPLHF.

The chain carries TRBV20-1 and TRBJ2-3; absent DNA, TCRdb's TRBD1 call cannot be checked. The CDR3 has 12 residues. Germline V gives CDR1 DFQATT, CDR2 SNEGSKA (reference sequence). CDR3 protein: CSVLGRTDTQYF.

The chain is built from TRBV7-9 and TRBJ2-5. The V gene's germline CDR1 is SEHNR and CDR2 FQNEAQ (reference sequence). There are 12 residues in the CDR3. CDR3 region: CASSLVEETQYF. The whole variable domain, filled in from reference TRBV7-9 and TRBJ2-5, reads DTGVSQNPRHKITKRGQNVTFRCDPISEHNRLYWYRQTLGQGPEFLTYFQNEAQLEKSRLLSDRFSAERPKGSFSTLEIQRTEQGDSAMYLCASSLVEETQYFGPGTRLLVL.

This chain's CDR3 is CASSLTGESYEQYF. The genes are TRBV28 and TRBJ2-7; TCRdb's D call, TRBD1, is unchecked because there is no DNA. This CDR3 region has 14 residues. Germline V gene lookup returns CDR1 MDHEN and CDR2 SYDVKM.

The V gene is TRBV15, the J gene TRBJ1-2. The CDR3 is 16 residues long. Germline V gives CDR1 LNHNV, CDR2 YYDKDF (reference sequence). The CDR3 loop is CATSRDIFSLLYGYTF.

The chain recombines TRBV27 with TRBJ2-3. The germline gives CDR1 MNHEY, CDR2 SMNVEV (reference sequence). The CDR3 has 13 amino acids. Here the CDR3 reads CASSLGSSDTQYF.

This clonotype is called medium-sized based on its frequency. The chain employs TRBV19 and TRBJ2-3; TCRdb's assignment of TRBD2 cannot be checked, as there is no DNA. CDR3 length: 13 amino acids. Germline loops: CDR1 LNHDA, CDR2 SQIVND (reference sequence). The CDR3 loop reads CASKGLPTDTQYF.

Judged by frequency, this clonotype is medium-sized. The chain's CDR3 is CASSYLLITDTQYF. V gene TRBV6-6 combines with J gene TRBJ2-3. CDR1 is MNHNY, CDR2 SVGAGI, per germline (reference sequence). The CDR3 has 14 amino acids.

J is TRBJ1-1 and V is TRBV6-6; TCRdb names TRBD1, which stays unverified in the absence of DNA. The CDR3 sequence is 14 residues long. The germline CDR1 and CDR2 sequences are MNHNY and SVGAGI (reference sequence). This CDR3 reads CASSYDRVNTEAFF.

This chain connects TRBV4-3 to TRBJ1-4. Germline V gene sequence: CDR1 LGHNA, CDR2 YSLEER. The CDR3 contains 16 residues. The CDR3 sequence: CASSQGRRATNEKLFF.

CDR3 protein: CASSLWQGAVNGYTF. This chain joins TRBV27 and TRBJ1-2; the TCRdb call, TRBD1, lacks DNA for checking. The CDR3 has 15 residues. The germline V gene encodes CDR1 MNHEY and CDR2 SMNVEV (reference sequence).